Shown below are 12 T cell receptor beta chains from a single sample sequenced in a study of T cells in Graves' hyperthyroidism and ophthalmopathy. Using RNA transcripts as the source, TCR beta CDR3 regions were amplified. The study used the HTBI primer set for a first-round RT-PCR of the TCR CDR3. From the multiplex PCR reads, TCRdb called clonotypes with MiXCR, one entry per CDR3 protein. The table shows approximately 870,000 distinct CDR3 sequences, with 38% occurring only once. Material: blood. Receptors originate from a man younger than 35 with Graves' hyperthyroidism.

The chain employs TRBV5-4 and TRBJ2-5, with 9 bases matching TRBD2. The germline gives CDR1 SGHNT, CDR2 YYREEE (reference sequence). CDR3 length equals 16 residues. J gave up 5 bases and V 4 bases, and 12 bases lay outside the gene matches. The CDR3 here is CASSHFSAGGSETQYF. For the CDR3, the DNA is TGTGCCAGCAGCCATTTTTCAGCGGGGGGATCTGAGACCCAGTACTTC.

This clonotype was recorded many times. The rearrangement uses TRBV15 and TRBJ2-2; perhaps D is TRBD1 or TRBD2 (5 bases each). V was pared by 2 bases and J by 7 bases, with 14 bases between. CDR3 length equals 15 residues. CDR1 is LNHNV and CDR2 is YYDKDF in the germline V gene (reference sequence). CDR3 bases: TGTGCCACCAGCAGACCTGGGACGGTGGGCGGGGAGCTGTTTTTT. Its translation: CATSRPGTVGGELFF.

This clonotype was seen a few times. This sequence joins TRBV14 and TRBJ2-7; weak D call: TRBD1 (6 bases). This CDR3 is 14 amino acids long. The ends were cut back, 2 bases at V and 4 bases at J, with 12 bases in the middle. The V gene's germline CDR1 is SGHDN and CDR2 FVKESK. The CDR3 spells CASSQKTGTYEQYF. In nucleotides, the CDR3 is TGTGCCAGCAGCCAAAAGACAGGAACTTACGAGCAGTACTTC.

This clonotype was recorded a few times. The CDR3 protein is CSARHASLGLNTEAFF. DNA for the CDR3: TGCAGTGCTAGACATGCCAGCCTGGGGTTGAACACTGAAGCTTTCTTT. The chain has TRBV20-1 and TRBJ1-1; no definite D call. V lost 2 bases, J lost 0 bases, and 16 bases lay in between. Germline V gives CDR1 DFQATT, CDR2 SNEGSKA (reference sequence). The CDR3 spans 16 residues.

Details on this clonotype: An end of the junction does not agree with germline; a read error may underlie this. The gene calls are TRBV12-3 or TRBV12-4 and TRBJ2-5; TRBD2 agrees at 12 bases. CDR3 size: 18 residues. CDR3 region: CASSLTSGSYVAQETRYF. The CDR3 coding sequence is TGTGCCAGCAGCTTGACTAGCGGGAGTTACGTGGCCCAAGAGACCCGGTACTTC.

This chain joins TRBV2 and TRBJ1-3, with D unclear. Germline V gene lookup returns CDR1 SNHLY and CDR2 FYNNEI. Trimming left V 5 bases short and J 1 base short, with 12 bases between. The CDR3 spans 15 residues. The DNA of the CDR3 is TGTGCCAGCAGTTTATCCACCGGTTCTGGAAACACCATATATTTT. Amino acid sequence: CASSLSTGSGNTIYF.

Ten or more counts support this clonotype. The chain carries TRBV13 and TRBJ1-6; D perhaps matches TRBD1 (6 bases). Trimming pared 5 bases from V and 14 bases from J, leaving 22 bases between. This CDR3 region has 15 residues. Germline CDR1 PRHDT, CDR2 FYEKMQ (reference sequence). CDR3 DNA: TGTGCCAGCAGCCCAGGGGAGGGGCTCCCTTCGACCCTCCACTTT. This encodes CASSPGEGLPSTLHF.

This clonotype was seen more than once but under ten times. The V gene is TRBV20-1, the J gene TRBJ2-7, with 9 bases lining up with TRBD2. The ends lost 0 bases at V and 4 bases at J; junction bases unmatched: 7. Germline V CDR1 and CDR2: DFQATT, SNEGSKA (reference sequence). The CDR3 runs to 15 residues. CDR3 amino acids: CSARDAVAGVYEQYF. CDR3 coding DNA: TGCAGTGCTAGAGATGCGGTAGCGGGAGTATACGAGCAGTACTTC.

J is TRBJ2-3 and V is TRBV20-1; D gene ambiguous. The CDR3 contains 13 residues. The germline CDR1 and CDR2 sequences are DFQATT and SNEGSKA (reference sequence). The V end was cut by 0 bases, the J end by 3 bases, with 7 bases between. The CDR3 loop is CSARDSRTDTQYF. In DNA form, the CDR3 reads TGCAGTGCTAGAGATTCTAGGACAGATACGCAGTATTTT.

This clonotype occurred many times. J is TRBJ1-1 and V is TRBV7-6, with TRBD1 as a possible D gene (5 bases). The CDR3 is 14 residues long. With 5 bases removed from V and 1 base from J, the gap between germline ends came to 11 bases. Germline lookup yields CDR1 SGHVS and CDR2 FNYEAQ. CDR3 DNA sequence: TGTGCCAGCAGCATTCTCGACAGGAACACTGAAGCTTTCTTT. Protein: CASSILDRNTEAFF.

V gene TRBV2 combines with J gene TRBJ1-6, with TRBD1 matching over 8 bases. From germline, CDR1 is SNHLY and CDR2 FYNNEI. The V and J ends lost 5 bases and 8 bases, in that order; junction bases with no gene match: 11. The CDR3 covers 16 residues. DNA of the CDR3: TGTGCCAGCAGTTCATTATCCGGGACAGGACATTCACCCCTCCACTTT. As protein: CASSSLSGTGHSPLHF.

The chain joins TRBV10-3 to TRBJ2-7; the match to TRBD1 covers 9 bases. With 10 bases clipped from V and 5 bases from J, the junction kept 15 bases outside the gene matches. The CDR3 consists of 15 residues. Germline V gene sequence: CDR1 ENHRY, CDR2 SYGVKD. The CDR3 DNA is TGTGCCAGCAGGCTGTTGGACAGGGGTGGCGACGAGCAGTACTTC. Translating gives CASRLLDRGGDEQYF.